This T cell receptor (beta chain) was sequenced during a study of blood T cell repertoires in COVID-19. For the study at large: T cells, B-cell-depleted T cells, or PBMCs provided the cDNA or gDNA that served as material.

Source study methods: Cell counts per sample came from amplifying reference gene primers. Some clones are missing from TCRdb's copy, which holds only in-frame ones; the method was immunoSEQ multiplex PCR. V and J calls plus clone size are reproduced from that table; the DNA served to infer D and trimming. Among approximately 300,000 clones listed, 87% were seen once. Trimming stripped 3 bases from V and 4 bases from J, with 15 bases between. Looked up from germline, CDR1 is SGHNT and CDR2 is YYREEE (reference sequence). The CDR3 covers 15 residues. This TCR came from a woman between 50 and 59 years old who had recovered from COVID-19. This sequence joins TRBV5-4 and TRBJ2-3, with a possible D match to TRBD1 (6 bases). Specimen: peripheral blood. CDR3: CASSSQGGLADTQYF. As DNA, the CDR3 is TGTGCCAGCAGCTCCCAAGGGGGTCTAGCAGATACGCAGTATTTT.